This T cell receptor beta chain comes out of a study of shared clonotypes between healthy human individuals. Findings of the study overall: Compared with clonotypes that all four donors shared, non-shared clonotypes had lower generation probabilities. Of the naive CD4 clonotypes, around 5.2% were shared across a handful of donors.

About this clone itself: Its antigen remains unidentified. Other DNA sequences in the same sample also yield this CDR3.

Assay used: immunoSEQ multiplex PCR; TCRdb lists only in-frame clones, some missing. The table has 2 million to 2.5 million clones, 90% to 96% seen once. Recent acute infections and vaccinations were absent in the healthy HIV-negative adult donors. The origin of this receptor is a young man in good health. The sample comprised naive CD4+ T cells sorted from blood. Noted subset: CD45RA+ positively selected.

The CDR3, as DNA: TGTGCCAGCTCACCACTGAGGGCGAGCACAGATACGCAGTATTTT. Its translation is CASSPLRASTDTQYF. The V gene is TRBV18, the J gene TRBJ2-3; D might be TRBD2 (5 bases). The CDR3 has 15 amino acids. Germline CDR1 is KGHSH and CDR2 is LQKENI. The V gene lost 1 base and the J gene lost 0 bases, with 8 bases spanning the gap. The full variable domain, with the rest looked up from reference TRBV18 and TRBJ2-3, is NAGVMQNPRHLVRRRGQEARLRCSPMKGHSHVYWYRQLPEEGLKFMVYLQKENIIDESGMPKERFSAEFPKEGPSILRIQQVVRGDSAAYFCASSPLRASTDTQYFGPGTRLTVL.